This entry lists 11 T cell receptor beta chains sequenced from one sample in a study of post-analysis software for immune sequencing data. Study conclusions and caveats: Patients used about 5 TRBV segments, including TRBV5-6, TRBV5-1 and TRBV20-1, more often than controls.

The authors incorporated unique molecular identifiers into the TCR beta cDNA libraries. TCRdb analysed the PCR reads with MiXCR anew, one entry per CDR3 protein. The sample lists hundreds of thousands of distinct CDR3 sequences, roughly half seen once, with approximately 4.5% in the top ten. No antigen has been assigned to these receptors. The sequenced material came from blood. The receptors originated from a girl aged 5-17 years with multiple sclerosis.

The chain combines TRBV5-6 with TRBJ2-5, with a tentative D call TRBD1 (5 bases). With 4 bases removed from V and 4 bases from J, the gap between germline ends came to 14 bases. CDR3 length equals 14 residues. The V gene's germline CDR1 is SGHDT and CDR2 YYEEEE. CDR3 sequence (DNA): TGTGCCAGCAGCCGACAGAGCGTTGGAGAGACCCAGTACTTC. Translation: CASSRQSVGETQYF.

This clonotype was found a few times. The CDR3 here is CASSRGQDSDTQYF. The CDR3 nucleotides are TGCGCCAGCAGCCGAGGACAGGACTCAGATACGCAGTATTTT. The chain carries TRBV5-1 and TRBJ2-3; 7 nucleotides match TRBD1. The CDR3 covers 14 residues. Germline values: CDR1 SGHRS, CDR2 YFSETQ. Trimming removed 4 bases from V and 4 bases from J; junction bases left unmatched: 6.

CDR3 residues: CASSYSTEAKTQYF. The DNA for the CDR3 is TGTGCCAGCAGTTACTCTACAGAGGCAAAGACCCAGTACTTC. The gene calls are TRBV6-5 and TRBJ2-5; D gene uncertain. Germline CDR1 reads MNHEY; CDR2 reads SVGAGI. V shed 0 bases and J shed 6 bases, with 11 bases lying between them. The CDR3 covers 14 residues.

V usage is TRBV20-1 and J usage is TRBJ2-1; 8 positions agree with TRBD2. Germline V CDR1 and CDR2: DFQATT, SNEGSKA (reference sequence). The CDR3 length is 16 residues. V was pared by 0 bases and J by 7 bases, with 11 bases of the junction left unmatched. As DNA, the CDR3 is TGCAGTGCTAGAGATCGGGCTAGCGGGCCCAGGAATGAGCAGTTCTTC. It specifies CSARDRASGPRNEQFF.

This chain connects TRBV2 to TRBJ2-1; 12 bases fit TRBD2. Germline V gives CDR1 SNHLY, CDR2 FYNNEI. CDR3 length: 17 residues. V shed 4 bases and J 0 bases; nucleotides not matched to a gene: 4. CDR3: CASSGGLAGTSYNEQFF. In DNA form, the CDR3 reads TGTGCCAGCAGTGGGGGACTAGCGGGTACCTCCTACAATGAGCAGTTCTTC.

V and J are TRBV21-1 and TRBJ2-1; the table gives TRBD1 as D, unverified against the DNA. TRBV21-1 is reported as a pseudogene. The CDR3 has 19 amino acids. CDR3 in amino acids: CASSSRTGGGEGPNNEQFF. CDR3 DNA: TGTGCCAGCAGCTCCCGGACAGGGGGCGGCGAGGGGCCGAACAATGAGCAGTTCTTC.

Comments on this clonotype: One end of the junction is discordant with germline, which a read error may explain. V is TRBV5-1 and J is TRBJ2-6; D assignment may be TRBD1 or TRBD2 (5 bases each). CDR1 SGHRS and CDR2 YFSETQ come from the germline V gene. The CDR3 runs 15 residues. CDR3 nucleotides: TGCGCCAGCAGCACGGGGTACTCTGGGGCCAACGTCCCGACTTTC. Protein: CASSTGYSGANVPTF.

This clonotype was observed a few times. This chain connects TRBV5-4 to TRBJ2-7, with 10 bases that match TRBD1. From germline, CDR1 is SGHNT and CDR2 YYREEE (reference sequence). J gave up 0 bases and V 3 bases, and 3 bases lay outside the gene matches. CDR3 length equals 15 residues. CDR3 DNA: TGTGCCAGCAGCTGGGGACAGGGGTACTCCTACGAGCAGTACTTC. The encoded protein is CASSWGQGYSYEQYF. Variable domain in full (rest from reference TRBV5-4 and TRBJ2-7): ETGVTQSPTHLIKTRGQQVTLRCSSQSGHNTVSWYQQALGQGPQFIFQYYREEENGRGNFPPRFSGLQFPNYSSELNVNALELDDSALYLCASSWGQGYSYEQYFGPGTRLTVT.

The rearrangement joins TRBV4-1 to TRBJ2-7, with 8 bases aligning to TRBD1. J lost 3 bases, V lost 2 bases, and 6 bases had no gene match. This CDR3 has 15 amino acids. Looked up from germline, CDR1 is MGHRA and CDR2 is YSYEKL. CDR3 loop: CASSQKLDRDYEQYF. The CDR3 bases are TGCGCCAGCAGCCAAAAACTGGACAGGGACTACGAGCAGTACTTC.

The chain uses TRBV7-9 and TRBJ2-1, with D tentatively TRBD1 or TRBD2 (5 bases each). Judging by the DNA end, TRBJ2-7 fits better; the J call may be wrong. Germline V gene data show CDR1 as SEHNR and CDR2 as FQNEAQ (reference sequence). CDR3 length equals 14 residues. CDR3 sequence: CASSFSAREYEQYF. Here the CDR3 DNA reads TGTGCCAGCAGCTTTAGCGCCAGGGAATACGAGCAGTACTTC.

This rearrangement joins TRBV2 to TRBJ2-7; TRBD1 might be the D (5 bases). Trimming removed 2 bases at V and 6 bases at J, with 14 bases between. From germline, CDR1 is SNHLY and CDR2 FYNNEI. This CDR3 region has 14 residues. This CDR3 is CASSERGGLGEQYF. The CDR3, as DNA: TGTGCCAGCAGTGAAAGGGGCGGCCTGGGCGAGCAGTACTTC. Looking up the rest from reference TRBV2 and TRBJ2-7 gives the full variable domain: EPEVTQTPSHQVTQMGQEVILRCVPISNHLYFYWYRQILGQKVEFLVSFYNNEISEKSEIFDDQFSVERPDGSNFTLKIRSTKLEDSAMYFCASSERGGLGEQYFGPGTRLTVT.